The 5 T cell receptor beta chains reported below all come from one sample, sequenced in a study of T-cell reconstitution after alpha-beta-depleted transplantation in children. The TCRbeta library incorporated unique molecular identifiers. TCRdb fed the PCR reads into MiXCR, producing one record per CDR3 protein. The sample contains some 600,000 distinct CDR3 sequences, around 17% of which appear only once. The source was PBMCs from the stem cell graft donor, collected from the stem cell graft. The receptor source for this set is a human donor who donated a stem cell graft to a child with acute myeloid leukemia.

This clonotype appeared a single time. This chain uses TRBV5-1 with TRBJ2-3; 7 bases are a match to TRBD1. Germline V CDR1 and CDR2: SGHRS, YFSETQ. The CDR3 is made up of 16 amino acids. The V gene end was trimmed by 4 bases and the J gene end by 4 bases; junction bases not matched to a gene: 12. The CDR3 region has the DNA TGCGCCAGCAGCCTCACAGGGGTTCAAGTCGCAGATACGCAGTATTTT. It is translated as CASSLTGVQVADTQYF. The whole variable domain, filled in from reference TRBV5-1 and TRBJ2-3, reads KAGVTQTPRYLIKTRGQQVTLSCSPISGHRSVSWYQQTPGQGLQFLFEYFSETQRNKGNFPGRFSGRQFSNSRSEMNVSTLELGDSALYLCASSLTGVQVADTQYFGPGTRLTVL.

This clonotype occurred a few times. The chain joins TRBV27 to TRBJ2-3, with TRBD1 matching over 9 bases. Germline V lookup: CDR1 MNHEY, CDR2 SMNVEV (reference sequence). The ends lost 3 bases at V and 3 bases at J; junction bases unmatched: 7. The CDR3 totals 16 residues. CDR3 loop: CASSFQYRGQTDTQYF. CDR3 in DNA: TGTGCCAGCAGTTTCCAGTACAGGGGGCAGACAGATACGCAGTATTTT.

The chain recombines TRBV20-1 with TRBJ1-5, with 12 positions matching TRBD1. Germline loops: CDR1 DFQATT, CDR2 SNEGSKA (reference sequence). The CDR3 is 16 amino acids. V gave up 2 bases and J gave up 2 bases; unmatched junction bases: 4. In DNA, the CDR3 is TGCAGTGCTAGACCCGGGACAGGGGGCGGCAATCAGCCCCAGCATTTT. As protein: CSARPGTGGGNQPQHF.

As for this clonotype: A much more abundant neighbour one base away suggests this may be a read error. The gene calls are TRBV20-1 and TRBJ2-7, with TRBD2 matching over 12 bases. Germline values: CDR1 DFQATT, CDR2 SNEGSKA (reference sequence). The CDR3 totals 16 residues. The trim removed 6 bases at V and 7 bases at J, leaving 16 bases unmatched. CDR3 DNA: TGCAGTGCACAGCCTTTCCTACTAGCGGGGGGAAAAGAGCAGTACTTC. Its protein is CSAQPFLLAGGKEQYF.

This clonotype came up many times. The CDR3, as DNA: TGCAGCGTCGGCGACAGTCCTAACTATGGCTACACCTTC. This gives the protein CSVGDSPNYGYTF. The chain links TRBV29-1 to TRBJ1-2, with D possibly TRBD1 on 5 matching bases. This CDR3 is 13 amino acids long. Germline loops: CDR1 SQVTM, CDR2 ANQGSEA. Trimming took 6 bases from V and 0 from J, leaving 11 bases between them.